This T cell receptor beta chain was captured in a study of cytomegalovirus exposure and HLA in healthy donors. Whole-study results and caveats: The majority of TCR sequences were rare, yet some public TCRs appeared in many donors.

About this clone itself: The target antigen is unknown.

From germline, CDR1 is MNHEY and CDR2 SMNVEV (reference sequence). There are 11 residues in the CDR3. V gave up 9 bases and J gave up 9 bases; unmatched junction bases: 5. 13 Jbeta primers and 60 Vbeta primers were used for the PCR. TCRdb keeps only in-frame clones here, not all; method: immunoSEQ multiplex PCR. The sample consists of around 190,000 clones, roughly 85% of them appearing once. Sequencing used PBMCs. The receptor was derived from a woman aged 45-60 years in good health and CMV-seronegative. This chain connects TRBV27 to TRBJ1-5; 7 bases fit TRBD1. The CDR3 protein is CASQGVGPQHF. The CDR3 region has the DNA TGTGCCAGTCAGGGGGTCGGGCCCCAGCATTTT.